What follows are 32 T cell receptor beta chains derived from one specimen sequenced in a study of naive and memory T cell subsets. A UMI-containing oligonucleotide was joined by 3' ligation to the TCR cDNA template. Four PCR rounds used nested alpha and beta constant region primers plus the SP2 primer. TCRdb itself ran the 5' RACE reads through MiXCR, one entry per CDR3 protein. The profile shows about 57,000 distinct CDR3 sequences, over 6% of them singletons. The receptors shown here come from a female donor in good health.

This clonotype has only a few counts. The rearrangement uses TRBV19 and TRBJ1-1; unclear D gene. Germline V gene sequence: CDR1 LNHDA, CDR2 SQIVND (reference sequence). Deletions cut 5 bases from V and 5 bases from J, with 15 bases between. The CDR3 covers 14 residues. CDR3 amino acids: CASSPQWMVTEAFF. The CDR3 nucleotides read TGTGCCAGTAGTCCTCAGTGGATGGTGACTGAAGCTTTCTTT. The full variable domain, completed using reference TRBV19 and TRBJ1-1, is DGGITQSPKYLFRKEGQNVTLSCEQNLNHDAMYWYRQDPGQGLRLIYYSQIVNDFQKGDIAEGYSVSREKKESFPLTVTSAQKNPTAFYLCASSPQWMVTEAFFGQGTRLTVV.

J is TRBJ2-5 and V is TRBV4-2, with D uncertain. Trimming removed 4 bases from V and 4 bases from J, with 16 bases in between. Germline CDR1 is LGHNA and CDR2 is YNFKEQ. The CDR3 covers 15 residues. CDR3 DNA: TGTGCCAGCAGCCCCCTACTAAGCCGTGGAGAGACCCAGTACTTC. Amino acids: CASSPLLSRGETQYF.

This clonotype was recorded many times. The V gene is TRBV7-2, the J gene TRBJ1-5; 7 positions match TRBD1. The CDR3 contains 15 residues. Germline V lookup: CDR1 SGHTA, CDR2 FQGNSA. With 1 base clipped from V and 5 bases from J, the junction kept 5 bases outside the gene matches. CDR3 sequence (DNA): TGTGCCAGCAGCTTAGACGGAGGGGGCCATCAGCCCCAGCATTTT. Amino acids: CASSLDGGGHQPQHF.

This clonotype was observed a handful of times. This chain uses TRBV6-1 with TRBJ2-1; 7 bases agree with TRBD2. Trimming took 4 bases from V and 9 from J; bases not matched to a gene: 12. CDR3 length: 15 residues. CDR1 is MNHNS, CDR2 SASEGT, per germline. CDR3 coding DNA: TGTGCCAGCAGTGTAGGGACTATCGGGACCTCTGAGCAGTTCTTC. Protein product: CASSVGTIGTSEQFF.

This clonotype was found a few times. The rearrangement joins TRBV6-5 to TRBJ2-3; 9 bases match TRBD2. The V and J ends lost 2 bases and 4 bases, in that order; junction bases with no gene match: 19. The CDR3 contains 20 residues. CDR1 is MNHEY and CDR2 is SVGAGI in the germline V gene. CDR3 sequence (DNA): TGTGCCAGCAGTTACACCGGACTAGCGAATTTGAGGAGCAAATCAGATACGCAGTATTTT. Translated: CASSYTGLANLRSKSDTQYF.

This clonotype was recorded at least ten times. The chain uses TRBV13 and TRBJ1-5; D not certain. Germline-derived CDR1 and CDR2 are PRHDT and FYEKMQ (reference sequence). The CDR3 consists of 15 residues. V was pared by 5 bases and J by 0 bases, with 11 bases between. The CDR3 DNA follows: TGTGCCAGCAGCCTCAAGGACGGTAGCAATCAGCCCCAGCATTTT. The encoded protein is CASSLKDGSNQPQHF.

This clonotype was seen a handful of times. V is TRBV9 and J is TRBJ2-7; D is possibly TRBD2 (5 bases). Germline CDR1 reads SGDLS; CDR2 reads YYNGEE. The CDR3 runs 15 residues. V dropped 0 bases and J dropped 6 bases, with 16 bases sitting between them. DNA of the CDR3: TGTGCCAGCAGCGTAGGGTGGGGTGGTGAGGGCGAGCAGTACTTC. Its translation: CASSVGWGGEGEQYF.

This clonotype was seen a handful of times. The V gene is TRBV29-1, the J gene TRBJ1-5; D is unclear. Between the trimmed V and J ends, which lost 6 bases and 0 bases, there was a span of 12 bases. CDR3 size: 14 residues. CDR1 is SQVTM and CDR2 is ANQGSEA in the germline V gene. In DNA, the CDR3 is TGCAGCGTATCCCAGTTGGATAGCAATCAGCCCCAGCATTTT. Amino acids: CSVSQLDSNQPQHF. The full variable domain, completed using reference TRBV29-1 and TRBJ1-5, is SAVISQKPSRDICQRGTSLTIQCQVDSQVTMMFWYRQQPGQSLTLIATANQGSEATYESGFVIDKFPISRPNLTFSTLTVSNMSPEDSSIYLCSVSQLDSNQPQHFGDGTRLSIL.

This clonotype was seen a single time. CDR3 bases: TGTGCCAGCAGTGTCGAAGCGGGGGGGAGCACAGATACGCAGTATTTT. Amino acid sequence: CASSVEAGGSTDTQYF. V is TRBV6-4 and J is TRBJ2-3, with TRBD2 matching 10 bases. Per the germline V gene, CDR1 is MRHNA and CDR2 is SNTAGT. Trimming cost V 4 bases and J 0 bases; bases outside gene matches: 4. There are 16 residues in the CDR3.

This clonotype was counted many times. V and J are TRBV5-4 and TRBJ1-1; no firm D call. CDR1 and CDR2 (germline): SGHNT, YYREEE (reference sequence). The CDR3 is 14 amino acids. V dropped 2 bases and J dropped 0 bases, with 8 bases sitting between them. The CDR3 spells CASSFGSVNTEAFF. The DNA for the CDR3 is TGTGCCAGCAGCTTTGGGAGTGTGAACACTGAAGCTTTCTTT.

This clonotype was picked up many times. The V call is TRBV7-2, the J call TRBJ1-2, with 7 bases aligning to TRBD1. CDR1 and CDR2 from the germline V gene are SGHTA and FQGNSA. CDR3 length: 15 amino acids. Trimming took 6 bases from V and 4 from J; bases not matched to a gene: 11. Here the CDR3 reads CASRQRDSFPYGYTF. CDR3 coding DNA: TGTGCCAGCAGACAAAGGGACAGCTTCCCCTATGGCTACACCTTC.

CDR3 coding DNA: TGTGCCAGCAGCCTGACAGGAACAAACTATGGCTACACCTTC. Protein: CASSLTGTNYGYTF. V usage is TRBV2 and J usage is TRBJ1-2, with D possibly matching TRBD1 (6 bases). V lost 6 bases, J lost 2 bases, and 13 bases lay in between. The CDR3 consists of 14 residues. Per the germline V gene, CDR1 is SNHLY and CDR2 is FYNNEI.

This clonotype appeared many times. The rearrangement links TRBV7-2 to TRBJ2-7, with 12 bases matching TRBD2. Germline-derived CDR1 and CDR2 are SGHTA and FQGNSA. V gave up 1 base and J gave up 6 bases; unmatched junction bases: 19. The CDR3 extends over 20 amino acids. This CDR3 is CASSLVASGGAVGKNGEQYF. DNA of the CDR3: TGTGCCAGCAGCTTAGTGGCTAGCGGGGGGGCGGTGGGGAAAAACGGCGAGCAGTACTTC.

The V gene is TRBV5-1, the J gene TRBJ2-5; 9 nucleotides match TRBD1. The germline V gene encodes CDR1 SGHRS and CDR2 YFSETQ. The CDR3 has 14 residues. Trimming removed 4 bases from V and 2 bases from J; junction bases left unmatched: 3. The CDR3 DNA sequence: TGCGCCAGCAGCCCGACAGGGGGACAAGAGACCCAGTACTTC. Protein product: CASSPTGGQETQYF.

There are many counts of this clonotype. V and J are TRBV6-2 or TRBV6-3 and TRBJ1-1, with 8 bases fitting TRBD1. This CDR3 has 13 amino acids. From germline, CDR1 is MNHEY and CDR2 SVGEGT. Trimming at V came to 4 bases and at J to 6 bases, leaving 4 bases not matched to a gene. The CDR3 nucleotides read TGTGCCAGCAGTTCCGAGACAGGGGCTGAAGCTTTCTTT. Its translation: CASSSETGAEAFF.

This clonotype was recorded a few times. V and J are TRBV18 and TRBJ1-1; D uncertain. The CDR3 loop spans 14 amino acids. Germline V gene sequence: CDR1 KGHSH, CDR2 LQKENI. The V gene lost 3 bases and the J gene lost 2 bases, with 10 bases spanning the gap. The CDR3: CASSPTLSNTEAFF. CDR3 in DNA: TGTGCCAGCTCACCTACGTTGTCCAACACTGAAGCTTTCTTT.

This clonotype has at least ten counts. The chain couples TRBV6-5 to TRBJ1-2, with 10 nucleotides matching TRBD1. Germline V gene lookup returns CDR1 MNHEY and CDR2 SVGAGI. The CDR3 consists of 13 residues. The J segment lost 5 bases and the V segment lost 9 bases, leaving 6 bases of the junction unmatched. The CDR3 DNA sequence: TGTGCCAGTACCGGGACAGGGGCTTATGGCTACACCTTC. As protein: CASTGTGAYGYTF.

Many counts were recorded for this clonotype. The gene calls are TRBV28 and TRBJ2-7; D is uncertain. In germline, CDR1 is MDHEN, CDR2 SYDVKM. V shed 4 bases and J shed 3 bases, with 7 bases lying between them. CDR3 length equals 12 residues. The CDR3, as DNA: TGTGCCAGCAGTTCGGACCACTACGAGCAGTACTTC. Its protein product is CASSSDHYEQYF.

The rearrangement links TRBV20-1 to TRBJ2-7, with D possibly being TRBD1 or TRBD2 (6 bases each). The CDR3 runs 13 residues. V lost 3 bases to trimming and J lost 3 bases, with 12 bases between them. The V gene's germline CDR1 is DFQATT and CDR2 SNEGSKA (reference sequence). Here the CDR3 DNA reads TGCAGTGCTAGTCGGGGGCGAATCTACGAGCAGTACTTC. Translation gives CSASRGRIYEQYF.

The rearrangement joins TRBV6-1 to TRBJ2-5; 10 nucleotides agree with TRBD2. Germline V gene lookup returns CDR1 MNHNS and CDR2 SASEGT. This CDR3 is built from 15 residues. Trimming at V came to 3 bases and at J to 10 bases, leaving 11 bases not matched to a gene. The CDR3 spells CASSDPGTSEFHQYF. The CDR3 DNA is TGTGCCAGCAGTGACCCCGGGACTAGCGAATTCCACCAGTACTTC.

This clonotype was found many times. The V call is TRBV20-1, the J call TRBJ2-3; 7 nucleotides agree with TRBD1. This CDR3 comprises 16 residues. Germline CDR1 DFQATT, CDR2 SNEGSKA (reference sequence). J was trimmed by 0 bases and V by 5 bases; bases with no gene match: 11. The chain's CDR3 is CSAGYLGTASTDTQYF. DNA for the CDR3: TGCAGTGCTGGTTACCTCGGGACAGCCAGCACAGATACGCAGTATTTT.

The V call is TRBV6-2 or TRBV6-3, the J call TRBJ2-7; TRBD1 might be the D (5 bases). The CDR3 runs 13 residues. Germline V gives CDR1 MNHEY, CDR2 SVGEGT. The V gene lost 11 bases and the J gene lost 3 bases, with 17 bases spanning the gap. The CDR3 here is CASRRGPGYEQYF. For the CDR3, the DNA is TGTGCCTCGCGTAGGGGTCCTGGCTACGAGCAGTACTTC.

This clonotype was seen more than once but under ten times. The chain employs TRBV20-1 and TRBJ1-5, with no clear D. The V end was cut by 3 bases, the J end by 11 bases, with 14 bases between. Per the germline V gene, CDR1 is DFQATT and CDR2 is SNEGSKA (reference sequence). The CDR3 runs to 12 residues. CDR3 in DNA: TGCAGTGCTAGCCAACTCCGGGCCACCCAGCATTTT. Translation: CSASQLRATQHF.

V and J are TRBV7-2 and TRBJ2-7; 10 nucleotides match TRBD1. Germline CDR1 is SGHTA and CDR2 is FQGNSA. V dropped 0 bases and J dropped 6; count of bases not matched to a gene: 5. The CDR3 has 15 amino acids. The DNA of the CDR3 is TGTGCCAGCAGCTTAGCCGTTGGACAGGGGGGCGAGCAGTACTTC. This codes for CASSLAVGQGGEQYF.

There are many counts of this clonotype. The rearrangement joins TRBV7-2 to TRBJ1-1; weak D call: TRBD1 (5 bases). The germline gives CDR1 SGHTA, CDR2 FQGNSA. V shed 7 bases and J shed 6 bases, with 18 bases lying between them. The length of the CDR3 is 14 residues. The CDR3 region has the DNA TGTGCCAGCACCCTTGGGGGACTAGGGCCTGAAGCTTTCTTT. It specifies CASTLGGLGPEAFF.

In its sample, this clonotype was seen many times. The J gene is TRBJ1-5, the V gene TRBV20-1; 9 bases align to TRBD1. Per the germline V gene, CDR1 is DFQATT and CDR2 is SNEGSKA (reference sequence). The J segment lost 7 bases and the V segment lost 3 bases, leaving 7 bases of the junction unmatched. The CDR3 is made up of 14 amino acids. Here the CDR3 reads CSASPQGARQPQHF. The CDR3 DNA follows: TGCAGTGCTAGTCCACAGGGGGCTCGCCAGCCCCAGCATTTT.

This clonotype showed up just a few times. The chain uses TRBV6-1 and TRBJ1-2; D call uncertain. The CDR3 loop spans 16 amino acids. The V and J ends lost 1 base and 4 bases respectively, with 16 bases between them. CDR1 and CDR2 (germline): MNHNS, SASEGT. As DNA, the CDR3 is TGTGCCAGCAGTGAAGGGCGGGAAGCCCTCCTCTATGGCTACACCTTC. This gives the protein CASSEGREALLYGYTF.

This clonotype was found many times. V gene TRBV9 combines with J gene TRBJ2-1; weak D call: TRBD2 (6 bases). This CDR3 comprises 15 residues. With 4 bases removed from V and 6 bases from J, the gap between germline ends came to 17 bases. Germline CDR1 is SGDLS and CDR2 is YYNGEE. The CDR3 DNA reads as TGTGCCAGCAGCCCTCGGAGGGCGCAGGGCAATGAGCAGTTCTTC. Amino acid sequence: CASSPRRAQGNEQFF.

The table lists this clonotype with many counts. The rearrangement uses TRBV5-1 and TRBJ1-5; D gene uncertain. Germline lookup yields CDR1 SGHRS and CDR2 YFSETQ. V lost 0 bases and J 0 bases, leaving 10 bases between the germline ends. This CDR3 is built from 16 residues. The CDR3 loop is CASSLEAGDSNQPQHF. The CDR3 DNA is TGCGCCAGCAGCTTGGAGGCAGGAGATAGCAATCAGCCCCAGCATTTT. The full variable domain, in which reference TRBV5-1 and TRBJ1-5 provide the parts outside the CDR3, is KAGVTQTPRYLIKTRGQQVTLSCSPISGHRSVSWYQQTPGQGLQFLFEYFSETQRNKGNFPGRFSGRQFSNSRSEMNVSTLELGDSALYLCASSLEAGDSNQPQHFGDGTRLSIL.

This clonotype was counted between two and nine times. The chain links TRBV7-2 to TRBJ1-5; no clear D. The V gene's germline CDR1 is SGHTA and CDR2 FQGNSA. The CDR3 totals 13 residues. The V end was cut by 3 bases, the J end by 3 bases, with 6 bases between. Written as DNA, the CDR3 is TGTGCCAGCAGCTTGAGTAACAATCAGCCCCAGCATTTT. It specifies CASSLSNNQPQHF. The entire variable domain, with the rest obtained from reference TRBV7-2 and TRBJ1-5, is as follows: GAGVSQSPSNKVTEKGKDVELRCDPISGHTALYWYRQSLGQGLEFLIYFQGNSAPDKSGLPSDRFSAERTGGSVSTLTIQRTQQEDSAVYLCASSLSNNQPQHFGDGTRLSIL.

DNA of the CDR3: TGTGCCAGCAGTTCCCCCGGTGGAGGGATCCGCTACGAGCAGTACTTC. This gives the protein CASSSPGGGIRYEQYF. V and J are TRBV28 and TRBJ2-7, with D tentatively TRBD2 (6 bases). This CDR3 is 16 amino acids long. Germline-derived CDR1 and CDR2 are MDHEN and SYDVKM. With 4 bases removed from V and 3 bases from J, the gap between germline ends came to 19 bases.

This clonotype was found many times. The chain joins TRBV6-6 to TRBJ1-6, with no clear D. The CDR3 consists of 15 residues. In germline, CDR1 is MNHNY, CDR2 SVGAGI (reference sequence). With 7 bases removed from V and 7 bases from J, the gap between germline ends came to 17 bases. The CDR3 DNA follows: TGTGCCAGCACCCCCCGGGCCTCCTGGAATTCACCCCTCCACTTT. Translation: CASTPRASWNSPLHF.